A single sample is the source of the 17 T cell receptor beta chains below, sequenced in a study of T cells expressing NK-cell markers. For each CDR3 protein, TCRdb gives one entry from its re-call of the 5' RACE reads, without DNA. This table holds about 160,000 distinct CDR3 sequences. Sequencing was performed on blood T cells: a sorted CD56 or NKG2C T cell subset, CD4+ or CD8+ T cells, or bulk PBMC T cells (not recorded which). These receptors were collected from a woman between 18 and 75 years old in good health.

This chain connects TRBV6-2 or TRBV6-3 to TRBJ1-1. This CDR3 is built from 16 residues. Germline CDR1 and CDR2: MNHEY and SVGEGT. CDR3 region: CASSFLGTPSNTEAFF.

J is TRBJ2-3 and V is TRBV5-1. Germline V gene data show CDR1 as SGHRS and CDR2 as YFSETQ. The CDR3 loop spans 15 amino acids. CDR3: CASSLSRLDTDTQYF.

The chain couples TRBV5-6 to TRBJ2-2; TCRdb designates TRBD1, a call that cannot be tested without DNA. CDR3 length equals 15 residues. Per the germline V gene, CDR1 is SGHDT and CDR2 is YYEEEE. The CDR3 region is CASSLGRGFTGELFF.

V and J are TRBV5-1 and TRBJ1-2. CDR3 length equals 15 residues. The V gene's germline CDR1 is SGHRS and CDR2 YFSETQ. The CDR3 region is CASSLETPTAYGYTF. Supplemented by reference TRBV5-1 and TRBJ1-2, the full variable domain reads KAGVTQTPRYLIKTRGQQVTLSCSPISGHRSVSWYQQTPGQGLQFLFEYFSETQRNKGNFPGRFSGRQFSNSRSEMNVSTLELGDSALYLCASSLETPTAYGYTFGSGTRLTVV.

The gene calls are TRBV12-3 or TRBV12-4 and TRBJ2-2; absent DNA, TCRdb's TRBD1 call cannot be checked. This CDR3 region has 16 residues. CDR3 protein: CASSFGARTNTGELFF.

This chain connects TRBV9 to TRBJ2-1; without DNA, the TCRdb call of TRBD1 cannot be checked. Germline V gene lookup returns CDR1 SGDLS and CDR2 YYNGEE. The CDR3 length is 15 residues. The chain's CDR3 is CASSVTEGSYNEQFF.

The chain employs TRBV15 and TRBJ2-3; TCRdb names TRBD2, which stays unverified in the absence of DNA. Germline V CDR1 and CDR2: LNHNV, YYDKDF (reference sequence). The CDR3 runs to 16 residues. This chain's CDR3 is CATSSRLAGPTDTQYF.

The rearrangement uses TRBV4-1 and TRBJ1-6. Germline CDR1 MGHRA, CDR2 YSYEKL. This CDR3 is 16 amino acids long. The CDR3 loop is CASSQESGLANSPLHF.

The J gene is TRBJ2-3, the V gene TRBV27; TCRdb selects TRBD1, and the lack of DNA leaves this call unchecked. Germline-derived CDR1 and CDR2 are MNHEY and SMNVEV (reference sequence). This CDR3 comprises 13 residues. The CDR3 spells CASSPSRADTQYF.

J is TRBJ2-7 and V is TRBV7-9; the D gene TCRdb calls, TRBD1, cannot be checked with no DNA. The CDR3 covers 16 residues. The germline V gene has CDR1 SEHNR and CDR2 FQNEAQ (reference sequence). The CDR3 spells CASSLAASGGKYEQYF.

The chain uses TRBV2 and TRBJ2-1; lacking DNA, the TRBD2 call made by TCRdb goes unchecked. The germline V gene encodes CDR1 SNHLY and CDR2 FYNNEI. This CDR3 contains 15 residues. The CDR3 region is CASSVGGGAWNEQFF.

CDR3 protein: CASSFLLAEYNEQFF. The chain recombines TRBV5-4 with TRBJ2-1; lacking DNA, the TRBD2 call made by TCRdb goes unchecked. The CDR3 loop spans 15 amino acids. Per germline, CDR1 SGHNT and CDR2 YYREEE (reference sequence).

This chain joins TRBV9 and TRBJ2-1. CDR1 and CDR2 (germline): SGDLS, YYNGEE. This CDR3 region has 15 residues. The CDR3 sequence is CASSVEQHTYNEQFF. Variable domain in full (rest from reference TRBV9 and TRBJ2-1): DSGVTQTPKHLITATGQRVTLRCSPRSGDLSVYWYQQSLDQGLQFLIQYYNGEERAKGNILERFSAQQFPDLHSELNLSSLELGDSALYFCASSVEQHTYNEQFFGPGTRLTVL.

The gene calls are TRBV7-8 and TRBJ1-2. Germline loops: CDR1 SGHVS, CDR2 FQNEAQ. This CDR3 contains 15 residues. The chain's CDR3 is CASSLVRTANYGYTF.

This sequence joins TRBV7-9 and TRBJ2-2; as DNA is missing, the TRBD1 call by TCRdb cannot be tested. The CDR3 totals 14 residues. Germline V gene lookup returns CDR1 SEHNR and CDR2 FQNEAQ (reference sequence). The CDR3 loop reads CASSIGQYTGELFF.

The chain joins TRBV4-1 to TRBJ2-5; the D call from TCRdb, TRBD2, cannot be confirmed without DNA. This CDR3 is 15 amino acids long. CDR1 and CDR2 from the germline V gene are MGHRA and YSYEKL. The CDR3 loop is CASSQDRTRPETQYF.

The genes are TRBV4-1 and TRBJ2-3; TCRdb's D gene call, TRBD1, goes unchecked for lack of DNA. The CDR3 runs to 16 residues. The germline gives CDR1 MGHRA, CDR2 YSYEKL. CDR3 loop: CASSQGGDRSTDTQYF.